This T cell receptor beta chain was documented in a study of Graves' ophthalmopathy and Graves' hyperthyroidism. Findings of the study overall: Most expanded clonotypes in thyroid above 0.001 frequency also showed up in blood.

Ten or more counts support this clonotype. What it binds is unknown. Just one base apart from a much larger clone, this may be a read error. Trimming took 3 bases from V and 7 from J; bases not matched to a gene: 4. This CDR3 contains 15 residues. Germline CDR1 and CDR2: SGHTA and FQGNSA. RNA transcripts provided the template for amplifying TCR beta CDR3 regions. A first-round RT-PCR used HTBI primers, followed by a second-round multiplex PCR. TCRdb recomputed calls from the multiplex PCR reads with MiXCR, one row per CDR3 protein. The repertoire holds 350,000 to 450,000 distinct CDR3 sequences, with approximately 20% as singletons.

Sequencing was performed on peripheral blood. The TCR originated in a woman aged 18-29 years with Graves' ophthalmopathy. This chain connects TRBV7-2 to TRBJ2-4; 12 bases align to TRBD2. The CDR3 nucleotides read TGTGCCAGCAGCTTCCTAGCGGGAGGGGACAACATTCAGTACTTC. It codes for CASSFLAGGDNIQYF.